Presented here are 29 T cell receptor beta chains from one specimen sequenced in a study of blood T cells in healthy people across ages. For the second PCR, which ran for about 7 to 11 cycles, a sample-barcoded 5' primer and a J-beta primer mix were used. TCRdb independently ran MiXCR on the 5' RACE reads; one entry per CDR3 protein. The sample has about 640,000 distinct CDR3 sequences; roughly 30% are singletons. Sequencing was done on a sample of blood. These receptors came from a woman older than 75 in good health.

This clonotype was recorded only once. This chain joins TRBV7-9 and TRBJ1-1; D may be TRBD1 (5 bases). This CDR3 comprises 13 residues. Germline CDR1 and CDR2: SEHNR and FQNEAQ (reference sequence). V shed 3 bases and J shed 3 bases, with 8 bases lying between them. This CDR3 is CASSFFRDTEAFF. The CDR3 coding sequence is TGTGCCAGCAGCTTCTTCAGGGACACTGAAGCTTTCTTT.

In this sample, this clonotype turned up many times. V usage is TRBV20-1 and J usage is TRBJ1-5; D remains ambiguous. Between the trimmed V and J ends, which lost 2 bases and 2 bases, there was a span of 4 bases. This CDR3 has 12 residues. Per germline, CDR1 DFQATT and CDR2 SNEGSKA (reference sequence). The CDR3 DNA reads TGCAGTGCTAGATTGGGCAATCAGCCCCAGCATTTT. This translates into CSARLGNQPQHF.

Comment on this clonotype: Possible read error: a much larger clone is one base away. This chain joins TRBV18 and TRBJ1-2; no clear D gene. The CDR3 spans 15 residues. CDR1 is KGHSH, CDR2 LQKENI, per germline. The CDR3 spells CAGSPMTSSSYGYTF. The CDR3, as DNA: TGTGCCGGCTCACCTATGACTTCCTCATCCTATGGCTACACCTTC.

This clonotype has a count of ten or more. The V gene is TRBV10-3, the J gene TRBJ2-7; 9 bases line up with TRBD1. J gave up 2 bases and V 3 bases, and 2 bases lay outside the gene matches. This CDR3 has 14 residues. Germline V lookup: CDR1 ENHRY, CDR2 SYGVKD. The CDR3 sequence is CAISERTGAYEQYF. CDR3 DNA sequence: TGTGCCATCAGTGAACGGACAGGGGCCTACGAGCAGTACTTC.

The rearrangement joins TRBV6-1 to TRBJ2-5; D is unclear. Germline lookup yields CDR1 MNHNS and CDR2 SASEGT. This CDR3 region has 13 residues. V gave up 4 bases and J gave up 4 bases, with 10 bases separating them. Here the CDR3 DNA reads TGTGCCAGCAGTGGCACAGACGTAGAGACCCAGTACTTC. Residues: CASSGTDVETQYF.

This clonotype was counted many times. The chain uses TRBV29-1 and TRBJ1-1; D is undetermined. Germline V gene sequence: CDR1 SQVTM, CDR2 ANQGSEA. The CDR3 is 14 residues long. Trimming left V 4 bases short and J 0 bases short, with 12 bases between. The CDR3 reads CSVVAAFMNTEAFF. DNA of the CDR3: TGCAGCGTTGTGGCAGCCTTCATGAACACTGAAGCTTTCTTT.

The chain has TRBV20-1 and TRBJ2-5; TRBD2 matches 8 bases. Germline CDR1 and CDR2: DFQATT and SNEGSKA (reference sequence). The CDR3 length is 15 residues. The V gene end was trimmed by 2 bases and the J gene end by 11 bases; junction bases not matched to a gene: 16. The CDR3 is CSARNPGGPQNEQYF. The CDR3 DNA reads as TGCAGTGCTAGAAACCCGGGGGGGCCTCAGAATGAGCAGTACTTC.

The V and J genes are TRBV6-2 or TRBV6-3 and TRBJ2-3; D is uncertain. The CDR3 covers 13 residues. V was trimmed by 4 bases and J by 6 bases, leaving 11 bases between them. The germline V gene has CDR1 MNHEY and CDR2 SVGEGT. The CDR3 protein is CASSFIFHDTQYF. DNA for the CDR3: TGTGCCAGCAGTTTTATATTCCACGATACGCAGTATTTT.

In this sample, this clonotype turned up a few times. CDR3 nucleotide sequence: TGCAGTGCCCAGGGGGAAAGCAATCAGCCCCAGCATTTT. Translating it yields CSAQGESNQPQHF. The chain has TRBV20-1 and TRBJ1-5; 7 bases agree with TRBD1. This CDR3 spans 13 amino acids. With 6 bases clipped from V and 1 base from J, the junction kept 3 bases outside the gene matches. Germline lookup yields CDR1 DFQATT and CDR2 SNEGSKA (reference sequence).

J is TRBJ2-7 and V is TRBV20-1, with D maybe TRBD2 (6 bases). Germline V gene sequence: CDR1 DFQATT, CDR2 SNEGSKA (reference sequence). The CDR3 covers 18 residues. Trimming cost V 2 bases and J 0 bases, with 23 bases left between them. The CDR3 DNA is TGCAGTGCTAGAAGACCTACAATAGGCGGGGACCTCTCCTACGAGCAGTACTTC. The encoded protein is CSARRPTIGGDLSYEQYF.

This clonotype turned up a few times. As DNA, the CDR3 is TGTGCCTGGAGTCGAGGGACAGGGCAGTTGAATGAGCAGTTCTTC. Translation: CAWSRGTGQLNEQFF. This chain links TRBV30 with TRBJ2-1, with TRBD1 matching over 9 bases. There are 15 residues in the CDR3. Trimming removed 2 bases from V and 7 bases from J; junction bases left unmatched: 9. The germline gives CDR1 GTSNPN, CDR2 SVGIG (reference sequence).

About this clonotype itself: One junction end disagrees with the germline gene, perhaps due to a read error. The rearrangement joins TRBV20-1 to TRBJ1-1; 7 positions match TRBD1. This CDR3 is built from 14 residues. Germline V gene sequence: CDR1 DFQATT, CDR2 SNEGSKA (reference sequence). CDR3 nucleotides: TGCAGTGCGGAAAACAGGGGATTGAAGACTGAAGCTTTCTTT. Residues: CSAENRGLKTEAFF.

Turning to this clonotype: Just one base apart from a much larger clone, this may be a read error. The chain joins TRBV5-5 to TRBJ2-1; possibly TRBD1 or TRBD2 for D (5 bases each). Per the germline V gene, CDR1 is SGHKS and CDR2 is YYEKEE (reference sequence). The CDR3 totals 15 residues. The DNA for the CDR3 is TGTGCCAGCAGCGGGACCGCGGGCTCCTACAATGAGCGGTTCTTC. This codes for CASSGTAGSYNERFF.

This sequence joins TRBV6-5 and TRBJ1-3; 7 bases fit TRBD1. The V gene end was trimmed by 0 bases and the J gene end by 0 bases; junction bases not matched to a gene: 5. The germline CDR1 and CDR2 sequences are MNHEY and SVGAGI. CDR3 size: 17 residues. CDR3 amino acids: CASSYSRGQISGNTIYF. CDR3 bases: TGTGCCAGCAGTTACTCTAGGGGACAGATCTCTGGAAACACCATATATTTT.

In DNA form, the CDR3 reads TGCAGTGCTAGAGATCCAAAGGAGGCCGGGGAGCTGTTTTTT. Encoded protein: CSARDPKEAGELFF. The chain combines TRBV20-1 with TRBJ2-2; TRBD2 might be the D (5 bases). From germline, CDR1 is DFQATT and CDR2 SNEGSKA (reference sequence). This CDR3 spans 14 amino acids. V dropped 0 bases and J dropped 6 bases, with 11 bases sitting between them.

This clonotype has ten or more counts. The chain links TRBV5-4 to TRBJ2-3; D may be TRBD1 or TRBD2 (6 bases each). CDR1 and CDR2 from the germline V gene are SGHNT and YYREEE (reference sequence). The CDR3 is made up of 18 amino acids. V was shortened by 0 bases and J by 0 bases, with 17 bases between the two germline ends. The CDR3 bases are TGTGCCAGCAGCTTGGACGGGGGCCGTCCCCTAAGCACAGATACGCAGTATTTT. This gives the protein CASSLDGGRPLSTDTQYF.

This clonotype was counted only a few times. Being one base from a much bigger clone, this may be a read error. This sequence joins TRBV20-1 and TRBJ2-5; 10 bases are shared with TRBD2. The trim removed 0 bases at V and 11 bases at J, leaving 12 bases unmatched. The CDR3 has 15 amino acids. CDR1 is DFQATT, CDR2 SNEGSKA, per germline (reference sequence). The CDR3 DNA reads TGCAGTGCTAGAGATCCAGCGGGGGGGCCCTATGAGCAGTACTTC. Its protein product is CSARDPAGGPYEQYF.

A word on this clonotype: A much more abundant neighbour one base away suggests this may be a read error. The chain recombines TRBV18 with TRBJ2-3, with 8 bases matching TRBD2. The CDR3 has 13 residues. Looked up from germline, CDR1 is KGHSH and CDR2 is LQKENI. The CDR3 nucleotides read TGTACCAGCTCAGAGCGGGAGACAGATACGCAGTATTTT. Translating it yields CTSSERETDTQYF.

The gene calls are TRBV6-5 and TRBJ1-6; D is unresolved. From germline, CDR1 is MNHEY and CDR2 SVGAGI. V was pared by 0 bases and J by 7 bases, with 10 bases between. The length of the CDR3 is 15 residues. Here the CDR3 reads CASSYSGHGNSPLHF. Written as DNA, the CDR3 is TGTGCCAGCAGTTACTCCGGGCACGGCAATTCACCCCTCCACTTT.

This clonotype was seen a few times. This rearrangement joins TRBV28 to TRBJ1-5; D unresolved. Trimming took off 5 bases at V and 4 bases at J, with 18 bases between the two ends. Per the germline V gene, CDR1 is MDHEN and CDR2 is SYDVKM. The CDR3 is 16 amino acids. The CDR3 region has the DNA TGTGCCAGCAGTCTCCCCGGAGCGGGGATAAATCAGCCCCAGCATTTT. Translated: CASSLPGAGINQPQHF.

This clonotype was recorded at least ten times. This chain connects TRBV4-3 to TRBJ2-6; perhaps TRBD1 as D (5 bases). V lost 4 bases, J lost 2 bases, and 12 bases lay in between. Germline V gene lookup returns CDR1 LGHNA and CDR2 YSLEER. The CDR3 totals 16 residues. CDR3 amino acids: CASSLRGRAGANVLTF. CDR3 DNA sequence: TGCGCCAGCAGCCTAAGAGGCAGGGCTGGGGCCAACGTCCTGACTTTC.

This clonotype was observed at least ten times. The chain employs TRBV3-1 and TRBJ2-1; D is perhaps TRBD2 (5 bases). The germline V and J ends were trimmed by 0 bases and 7 bases, with 10 bases remaining between them. This CDR3 region has 14 residues. CDR1 LGHDT and CDR2 YNNKEL come from the germline V gene (reference sequence). The CDR3 region has the DNA TGTGCCAGCAGCCAAGACTGGACTGGGAATGAGCAGTTCTTC. It specifies CASSQDWTGNEQFF.

This clonotype was recorded a few times. A much more abundant neighbour one base away suggests this may be a read error. The CDR3 coding sequence is TGTGCCAGCAGCTATCCGGGACTAGCCCATGAGCTGTTCTTC. Its protein is CASSYPGLAHELFF. The chain has TRBV5-6 and TRBJ2-1, with 9 bases fitting TRBD2. The CDR3 is 14 residues long. The germline V gene encodes CDR1 SGHDT and CDR2 YYEEEE.

DNA for the CDR3: TGCAGCGTTGAAGCAGGGTTCGGCACTGAAGCTTTCTTT. It translates to CSVEAGFGTEAFF. The chain carries TRBV29-1 and TRBJ1-1; tentatively, D is TRBD1 (5 bases). Germline CDR1 SQVTM, CDR2 ANQGSEA. The CDR3 runs 13 residues. The V end lost 1 base, the J end lost 4 bases, and 10 bases lay between the germline ends.

The chain joins TRBV5-1 to TRBJ1-6; D gene ambiguous. Germline-derived CDR1 and CDR2 are SGHRS and YFSETQ. Trimming removed 0 bases from V and 4 bases from J, with 5 bases in between. The CDR3 extends over 14 amino acids. CDR3 bases: TGCGCCAGCAGCTTGGAGTCTTATAATTCACCCCTCCACTTT. It specifies CASSLESYNSPLHF.

V and J are TRBV6-4 and TRBJ2-2; tentatively, D is TRBD1 (6 bases). Germline lookup yields CDR1 MRHNA and CDR2 SNTAGT. The CDR3 length is 16 residues. The germline V and J ends were trimmed by 4 bases and 3 bases, with 15 bases remaining between them. In DNA form, the CDR3 reads TGTGCCAGCAGTGGGGACATTCGATCTTACACCGGGGAGCTGTTTTTT. Translated: CASSGDIRSYTGELFF.

This clonotype was seen at least ten times. This chain connects TRBV27 to TRBJ2-5; perhaps TRBD2 as D (5 bases). This CDR3 is built from 14 residues. Per the germline V gene, CDR1 is MNHEY and CDR2 is SMNVEV (reference sequence). Between the trimmed V and J ends, which lost 3 bases and 4 bases, there was a span of 12 bases. The CDR3 reads CASSLSRVGETQYF. In DNA form, the CDR3 reads TGTGCCAGCAGTTTGTCGAGGGTAGGAGAGACCCAGTACTTC.

This clonotype has only a few counts. V and J are TRBV7-2 and TRBJ1-1; D gene uncertain. The CDR3 extends over 17 amino acids. Germline assignment: CDR1 SGHTA and CDR2 FQGNSA. The V and J ends lost 0 bases and 1 base respectively, with 15 bases between them. CDR3: CASSLAPSGRKNTEAFF. The CDR3 nucleotides are TGTGCCAGCAGCTTAGCGCCAAGTGGCCGGAAGAACACTGAAGCTTTCTTT.

This clonotype was seen ten or more times. V usage is TRBV7-8 and J usage is TRBJ1-2; no clear D. Germline CDR1 SGHVS, CDR2 FQNEAQ. The CDR3 covers 15 residues. The V end lost 2 bases, the J end lost 0 bases, and 10 bases lay between the germline ends. The DNA for the CDR3 is TGTGCCAGCAGCTTACTGTCAGGACCTAACTATGGCTACACCTTC. Protein product: CASSLLSGPNYGYTF.